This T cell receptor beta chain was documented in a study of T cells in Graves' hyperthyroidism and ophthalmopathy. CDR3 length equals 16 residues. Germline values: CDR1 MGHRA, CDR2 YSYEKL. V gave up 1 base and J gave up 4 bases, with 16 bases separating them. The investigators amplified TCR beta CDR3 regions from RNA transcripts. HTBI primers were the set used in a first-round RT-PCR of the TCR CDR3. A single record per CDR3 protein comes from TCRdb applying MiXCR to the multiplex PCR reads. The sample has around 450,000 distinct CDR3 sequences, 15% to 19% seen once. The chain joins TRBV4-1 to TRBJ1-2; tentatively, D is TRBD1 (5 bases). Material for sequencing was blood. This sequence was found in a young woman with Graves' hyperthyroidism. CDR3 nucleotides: TGCGCCAGCAGCCAAGCTCTGCAGGGAGGGGTCTATGGCTACACCTTC. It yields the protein CASSQALQGGVYGYTF.